Following are 9 T cell receptor beta chains from one sample sequenced in a study of blood T cell repertoires in COVID-19. Libraries were prepared by immunoSEQ multiplex PCR; TCRdb keeps only in-frame clonotypes and omits some of them. Counted here are 45,000 to 55,000 clones, less than 85% occurring once; the ten biggest clones make up roughly 5.2%. The sequencing sample was made of peripheral blood. These receptors originate from a human donor in a cohort sampled during active COVID-19.

The chain employs TRBV3-1 (or the pseudogene TRBV3-2) and TRBJ1-5; the match to TRBD1 covers 7 bases. V was pared by 1 base and J by 2 bases, with 5 bases of the junction left unmatched. CDR1 is LGHDT and CDR2 is YNNKEL in the germline V gene (reference sequence). The CDR3 extends over 16 amino acids. The CDR3 here is CASSQGTTGGNQPQHF. CDR3 DNA sequence: TGTGCCAGCAGCCAAGGGACCACAGGGGGCAATCAGCCCCAGCATTTT.

This chain links TRBV4-1 with TRBJ1-2; the D gene is possibly TRBD1 (5 bases). The germline CDR1 and CDR2 sequences are MGHRA and YSYEKL. Trimming left V 1 base short and J 4 bases short, with 16 bases between. CDR3 length equals 16 residues. CDR3 residues: CASSQGSMGLSYGYTF. DNA for the CDR3: TGCGCCAGCAGCCAAGGGTCAATGGGGCTTTCCTATGGCTACACCTTC.

V and J are TRBV11-3 and TRBJ2-5; D possibly corresponds to TRBD1 (5 bases). V dropped 3 bases and J dropped 3 bases, with 8 bases sitting between them. Germline lookup yields CDR1 SGHNT and CDR2 YENEEA. The CDR3 loop spans 13 amino acids. The CDR3, as DNA: TGTGCCAGCAGCTTCGGCAGGGAAGAGACCCAGTACTTC. This gives the protein CASSFGREETQYF. The variable domain in full, completed from reference TRBV11-3 and TRBJ2-5, reads EAGVVQSPRYKIIEKKQPVAFWCNPISGHNTLYWYLQNLGQGPELLIRYENEEAVDDSQLPKDRFSAERLKGVDSTLKIQPAELGDSAVYLCASSFGREETQYFGPGTRLLVL.

This clone came up a few times. The chain uses TRBV27 and TRBJ2-7; 9 bases are shared with TRBD1. CDR3 size: 18 residues. V gave up 5 bases and J gave up 0 bases; unmatched junction bases: 14. Germline V gene lookup returns CDR1 MNHEY and CDR2 SMNVEV (reference sequence). This chain's CDR3 is CASSLKNTGGPTSYEQYF. The CDR3 coding sequence is TGTGCCAGCAGTCTAAAAAATACAGGGGGCCCAACCTCCTACGAGCAGTACTTC.

This sequence joins TRBV4-1 and TRBJ2-1, with TRBD2 matching 7 bases. The CDR3 runs 16 residues. Germline V gene sequence: CDR1 MGHRA, CDR2 YSYEKL. After removal of 2 bases from V and 0 bases from J, the junction contained 4 bases not matched to a gene. CDR3 sequence (DNA): TGCGCCAGCAGCCAAAACCCTAGCGGCTCCTACAATGAGCAGTTCTTC. Translation: CASSQNPSGSYNEQFF.

The CDR3 protein is CASSPSRSGNTIYF. The CDR3 DNA sequence: TGTGCCAGCAGCCCATCGAGGTCTGGAAACACCATATATTTT. V gene TRBV7-8 combines with J gene TRBJ1-3; D call uncertain. The CDR3 runs to 14 residues. Trimming removed 5 bases from V and 1 base from J, with 9 bases in between. Germline assignment: CDR1 SGHVS and CDR2 FQNEAQ.

In this sample, this clone turned up once. The chain is built from TRBV11-1 and TRBJ2-5; no firm D call. Germline loops: CDR1 SGHAT, CDR2 FQDESV (reference sequence). V was cut by 4 bases and J by 3 bases, with 6 bases left in between. The CDR3 has 12 amino acids. CDR3 protein: CASSSIKETQYF. The CDR3 DNA reads TGTGCCAGCAGCTCTATCAAAGAGACCCAGTACTTC.

The chain recombines TRBV7-8 with TRBJ2-2, with a tentative D call TRBD2 (6 bases). The CDR3 has 15 residues. Germline V gives CDR1 SGHVS, CDR2 FQNEAQ. V dropped 3 bases and J dropped 6 bases, with 14 bases sitting between them. The DNA for the CDR3 is TGTGCCAGCAGCTTCTTGACCGGAGGGGCCGGGGAGCTGTTTTTT. As protein: CASSFLTGGAGELFF.

The V call is TRBV5-1, the J call TRBJ2-3; D not resolved. The CDR3 totals 13 residues. Germline CDR1 and CDR2: SGHRS and YFSETQ. Trimming cost V 0 bases and J 3 bases, with 5 bases left between them. CDR3 in DNA: TGCGCCAGCAGCTTGGCTGAGACAGATACGCAGTATTTT. Translation gives CASSLAETDTQYF.